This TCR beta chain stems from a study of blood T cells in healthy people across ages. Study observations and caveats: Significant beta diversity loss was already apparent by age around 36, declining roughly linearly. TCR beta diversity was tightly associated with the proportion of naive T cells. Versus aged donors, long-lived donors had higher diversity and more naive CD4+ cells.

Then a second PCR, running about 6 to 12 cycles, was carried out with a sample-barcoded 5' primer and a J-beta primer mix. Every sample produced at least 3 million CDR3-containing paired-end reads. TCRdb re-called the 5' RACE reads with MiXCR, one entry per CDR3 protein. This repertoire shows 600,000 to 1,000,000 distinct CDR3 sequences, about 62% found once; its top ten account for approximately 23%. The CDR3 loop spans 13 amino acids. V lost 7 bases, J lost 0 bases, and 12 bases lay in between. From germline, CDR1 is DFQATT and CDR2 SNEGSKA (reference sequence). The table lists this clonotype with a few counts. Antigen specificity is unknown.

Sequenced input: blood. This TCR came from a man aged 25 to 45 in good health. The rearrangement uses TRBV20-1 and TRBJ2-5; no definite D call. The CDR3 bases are TGCAGTGTAATTGGTCAAGACCAAGAGACCCAGTACTTC. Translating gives CSVIGQDQETQYF.